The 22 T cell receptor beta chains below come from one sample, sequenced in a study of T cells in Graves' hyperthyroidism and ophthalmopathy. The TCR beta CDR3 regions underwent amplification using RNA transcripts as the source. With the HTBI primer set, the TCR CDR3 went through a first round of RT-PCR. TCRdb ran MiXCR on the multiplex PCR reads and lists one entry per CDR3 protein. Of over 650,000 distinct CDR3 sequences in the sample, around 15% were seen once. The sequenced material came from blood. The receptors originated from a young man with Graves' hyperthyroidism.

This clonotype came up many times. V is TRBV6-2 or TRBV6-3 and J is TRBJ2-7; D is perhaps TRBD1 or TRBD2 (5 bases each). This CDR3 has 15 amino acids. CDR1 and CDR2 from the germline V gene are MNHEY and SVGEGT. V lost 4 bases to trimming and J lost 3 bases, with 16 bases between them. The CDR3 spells CASSLTPGTRYEQYF. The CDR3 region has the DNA TGTGCCAGCAGTTTAACCCCCGGGACCCGCTACGAGCAGTACTTC.

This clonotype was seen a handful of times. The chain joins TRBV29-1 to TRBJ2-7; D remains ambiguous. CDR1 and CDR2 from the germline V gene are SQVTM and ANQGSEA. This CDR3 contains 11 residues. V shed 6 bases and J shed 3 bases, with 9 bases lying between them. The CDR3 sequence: CSVRGNYEQYF. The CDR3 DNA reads TGCAGCGTCCGAGGAAACTACGAGCAGTACTTC.

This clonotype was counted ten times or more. The CDR3 DNA follows: TGCGCCAGCAGCTTGGGTCCCGGTGGCACAGATACGCAGTATTTT. It codes for CASSLGPGGTDTQYF. V and J are TRBV5-1 and TRBJ2-3; D uncertain. The CDR3 is made up of 15 amino acids. The V end was cut by 0 bases, the J end by 1 base, with 9 bases between. Germline CDR1 reads SGHRS; CDR2 reads YFSETQ. Full variable domain (outside the CDR3, taken from reference TRBV5-1 and TRBJ2-3): KAGVTQTPRYLIKTRGQQVTLSCSPISGHRSVSWYQQTPGQGLQFLFEYFSETQRNKGNFPGRFSGRQFSNSRSEMNVSTLELGDSALYLCASSLGPGGTDTQYFGPGTRLTVL.

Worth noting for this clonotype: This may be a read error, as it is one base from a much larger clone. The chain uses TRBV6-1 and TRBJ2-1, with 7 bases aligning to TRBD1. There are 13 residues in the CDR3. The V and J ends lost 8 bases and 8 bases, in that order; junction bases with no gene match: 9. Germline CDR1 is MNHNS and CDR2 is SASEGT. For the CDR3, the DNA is TGTGCCAGCGGCCCTCGACAGGGACATGAGCAGTTCTTC. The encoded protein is CASGPRQGHEQFF.

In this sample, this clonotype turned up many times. This CDR3 is CASSRGTYTEAFF. The CDR3 DNA sequence: TGTGCCAGCAGCCGAGGGACATACACTGAAGCTTTCTTT. The rearrangement uses TRBV3-1 and TRBJ1-1; a possible D gene is TRBD1 (6 bases). The germline gives CDR1 LGHDT, CDR2 YNNKEL (reference sequence). The length of the CDR3 is 13 residues. Trimming took 4 bases from V and 3 from J, leaving 9 bases between them.

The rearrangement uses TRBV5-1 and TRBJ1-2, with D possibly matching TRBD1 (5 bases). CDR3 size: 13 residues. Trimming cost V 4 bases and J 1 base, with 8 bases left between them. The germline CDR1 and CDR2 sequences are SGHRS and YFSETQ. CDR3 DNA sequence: TGCGCCAGCAGCCACGACAGTAACTATGGCTACACCTTC. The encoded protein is CASSHDSNYGYTF.

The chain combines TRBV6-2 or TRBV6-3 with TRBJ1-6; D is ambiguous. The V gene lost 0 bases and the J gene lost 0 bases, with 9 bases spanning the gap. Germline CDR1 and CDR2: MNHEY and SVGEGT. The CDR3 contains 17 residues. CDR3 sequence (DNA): TGTGCCAGCAGTTACTCGGGGAGCAGCTCCTATAATTCACCCCTCCACTTT. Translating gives CASSYSGSSSYNSPLHF.

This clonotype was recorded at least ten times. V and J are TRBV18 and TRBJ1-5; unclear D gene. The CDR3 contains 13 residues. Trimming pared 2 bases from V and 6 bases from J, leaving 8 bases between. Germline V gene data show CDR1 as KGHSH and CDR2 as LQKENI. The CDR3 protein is CASSPVPLQPQHF. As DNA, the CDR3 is TGTGCCAGCTCACCAGTGCCACTTCAGCCCCAGCATTTT. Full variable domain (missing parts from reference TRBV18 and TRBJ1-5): NAGVMQNPRHLVRRRGQEARLRCSPMKGHSHVYWYRQLPEEGLKFMVYLQKENIIDESGMPKERFSAEFPKEGPSILRIQQVVRGDSAAYFCASSPVPLQPQHFGDGTRLSIL.

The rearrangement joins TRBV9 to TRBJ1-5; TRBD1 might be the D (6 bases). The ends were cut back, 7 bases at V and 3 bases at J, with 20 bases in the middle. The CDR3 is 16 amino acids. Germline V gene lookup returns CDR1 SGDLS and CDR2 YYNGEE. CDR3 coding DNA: TGTGCCAGCTCTCGGGGGGGGGGGGGCCACAATCAGCCCCAGCATTTT. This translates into CASSRGGGGHNQPQHF.

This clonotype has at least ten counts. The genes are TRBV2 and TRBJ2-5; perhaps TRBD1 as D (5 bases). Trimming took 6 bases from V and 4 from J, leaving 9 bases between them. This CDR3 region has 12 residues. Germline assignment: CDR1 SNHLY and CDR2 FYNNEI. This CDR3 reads CASRSGSETQYF. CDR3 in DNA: TGTGCCAGCAGGTCAGGGTCAGAGACCCAGTACTTC.

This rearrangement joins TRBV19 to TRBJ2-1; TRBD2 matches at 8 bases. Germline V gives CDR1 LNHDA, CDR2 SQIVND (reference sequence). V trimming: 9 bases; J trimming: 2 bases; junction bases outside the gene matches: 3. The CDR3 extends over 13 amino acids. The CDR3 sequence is CASGGLAYNEQFF. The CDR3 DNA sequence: TGTGCCAGCGGGGGACTAGCCTACAATGAGCAGTTCTTC.

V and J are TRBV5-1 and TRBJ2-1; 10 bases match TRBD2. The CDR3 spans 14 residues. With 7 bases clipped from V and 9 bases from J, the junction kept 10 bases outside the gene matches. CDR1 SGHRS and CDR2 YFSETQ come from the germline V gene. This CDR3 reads CASSGTSVRREQFF. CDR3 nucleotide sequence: TGCGCCAGCTCCGGGACTAGCGTCCGTCGTGAGCAGTTCTTC.

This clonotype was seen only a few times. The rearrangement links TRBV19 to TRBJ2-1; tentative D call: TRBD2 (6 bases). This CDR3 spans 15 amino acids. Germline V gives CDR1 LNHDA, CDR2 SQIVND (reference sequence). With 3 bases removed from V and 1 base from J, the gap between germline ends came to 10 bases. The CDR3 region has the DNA TGTGCCAGTAGTATTCTAGCGTTATCCTACAATGAGCAGTTCTTC. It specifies CASSILALSYNEQFF.

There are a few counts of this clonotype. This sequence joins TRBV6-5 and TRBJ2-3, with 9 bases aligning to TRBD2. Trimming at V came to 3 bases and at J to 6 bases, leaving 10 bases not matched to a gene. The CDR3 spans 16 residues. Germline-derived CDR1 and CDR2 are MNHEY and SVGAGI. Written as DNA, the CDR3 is TGTGCCAGCAGTTATCGTAGCGGGAGAGTCGGGGATACGCAGTATTTT. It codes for CASSYRSGRVGDTQYF.

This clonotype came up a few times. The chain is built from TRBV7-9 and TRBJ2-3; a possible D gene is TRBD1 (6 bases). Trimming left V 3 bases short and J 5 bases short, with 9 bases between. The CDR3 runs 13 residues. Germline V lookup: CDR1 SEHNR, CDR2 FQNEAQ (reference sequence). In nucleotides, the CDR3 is TGTGCCAGCAGCTTTACAGGGTTAGATACGCAGTATTTT. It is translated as CASSFTGLDTQYF.

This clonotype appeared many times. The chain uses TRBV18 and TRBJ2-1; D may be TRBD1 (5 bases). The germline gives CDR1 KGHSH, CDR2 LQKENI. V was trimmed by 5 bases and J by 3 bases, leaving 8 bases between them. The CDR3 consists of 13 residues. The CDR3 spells CASSSQGYNEQFF. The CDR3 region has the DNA TGTGCCAGCTCATCTCAGGGCTACAATGAGCAGTTCTTC.

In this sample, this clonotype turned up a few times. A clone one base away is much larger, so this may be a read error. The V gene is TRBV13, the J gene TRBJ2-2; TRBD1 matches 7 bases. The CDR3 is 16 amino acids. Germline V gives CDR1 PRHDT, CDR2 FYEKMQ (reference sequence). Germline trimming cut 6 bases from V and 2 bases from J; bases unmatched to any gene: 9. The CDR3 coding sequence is TGTGCCAGCAGTTCTTCCGGGACAGTCAACACCGGGGAGCTGTTTTTT. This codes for CASSSSGTVNTGELFF.

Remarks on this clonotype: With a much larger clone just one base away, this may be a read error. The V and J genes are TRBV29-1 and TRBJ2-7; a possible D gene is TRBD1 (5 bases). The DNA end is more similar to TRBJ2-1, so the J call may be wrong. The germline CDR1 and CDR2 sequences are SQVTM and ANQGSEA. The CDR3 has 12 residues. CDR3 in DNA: TGCAGCGTTGAAGGACAGAGATACGAGCAGTTCTTC. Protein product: CSVEGQRYEQFF.

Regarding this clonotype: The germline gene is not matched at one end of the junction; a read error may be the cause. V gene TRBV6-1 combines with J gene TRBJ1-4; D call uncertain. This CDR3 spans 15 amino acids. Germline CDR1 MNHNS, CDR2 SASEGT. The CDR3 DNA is TGTGCCAGCAGCCCTACGCCAGGACCTAATAAAAAACTGTTTTTT. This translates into CASSPTPGPNKKLFF.

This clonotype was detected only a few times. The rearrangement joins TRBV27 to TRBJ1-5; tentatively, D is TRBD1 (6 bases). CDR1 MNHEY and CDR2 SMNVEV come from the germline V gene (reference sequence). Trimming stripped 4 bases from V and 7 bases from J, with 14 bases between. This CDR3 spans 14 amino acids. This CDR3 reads CASSSGGAGQPQHF. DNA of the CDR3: TGTGCCAGCAGTTCGGGGGGGGCTGGACAGCCCCAGCATTTT.

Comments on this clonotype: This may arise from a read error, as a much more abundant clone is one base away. The CDR3 protein is CASSSLPDTQYF. The CDR3 DNA follows: TGTGCCAGCAGTTCCCTCCCAGATACGCAGTATTTT. The J gene is TRBJ2-3, the V gene TRBV28, with D hard to call. CDR1 and CDR2 (germline): MDHEN, SYDVKM. This CDR3 contains 12 residues. V lost 4 bases to trimming and J lost 4 bases, with 6 bases between them.

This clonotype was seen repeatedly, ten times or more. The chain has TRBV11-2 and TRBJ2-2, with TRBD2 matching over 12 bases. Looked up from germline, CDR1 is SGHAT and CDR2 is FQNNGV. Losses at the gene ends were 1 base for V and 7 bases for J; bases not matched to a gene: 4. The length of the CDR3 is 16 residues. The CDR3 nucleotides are TGTGCCAGCAGCTTAGGGACTAGCGGGAAGTACGGGGAGCTGTTTTTT. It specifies CASSLGTSGKYGELFF.